One TCR beta chain is described in this entry. As yet, its antigen is unknown. CDR3 length: 13 amino acids. V gave up 1 base and J gave up 6 bases; unmatched junction bases: 3. Germline CDR1 and CDR2: LNHNV and YYDKDF (reference sequence). The source of the sample is a study of T cells in localized non-small cell lung cancer. Overall study results and limits: A median of approximately 60 of the top 100 tumor clones appeared in adjacent lung, which was paired and uninvolved. In uninvolved adjacent lung, T cell clonality reached its highest value, exceeding tumor.

Data came from immunoSEQ multiplex PCR; TCRdb stores just in-frame clones and leaves some out. The data show fewer than 45,000 clones, 88% seen once. The chain links TRBV15 to TRBJ2-7; 7 bases are a match to TRBD2. This receptor was taken from a female donor older than 55 with stage I squamous cell lung carcinoma. The sequences come from peripheral blood, collected before any cancer treatment. The CDR3 loop is CATSRVPSGEQYF. CDR3 DNA: TGTGCCACCAGCAGAGTCCCTAGCGGCGAGCAGTACTTC.